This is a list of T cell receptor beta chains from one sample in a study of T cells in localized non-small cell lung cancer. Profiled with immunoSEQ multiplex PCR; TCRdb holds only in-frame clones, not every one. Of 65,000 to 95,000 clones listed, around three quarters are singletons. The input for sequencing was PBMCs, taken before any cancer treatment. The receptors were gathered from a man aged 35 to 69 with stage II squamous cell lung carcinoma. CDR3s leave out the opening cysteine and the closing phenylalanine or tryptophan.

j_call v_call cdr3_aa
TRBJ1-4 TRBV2 ASSEALPGINEKLF
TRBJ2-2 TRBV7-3 ASSRSGANTGELF
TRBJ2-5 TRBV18 ASSIYQETQY
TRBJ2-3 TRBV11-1 ASRGQGHALNTQY
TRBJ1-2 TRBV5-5 ASSFPTGVYGYT
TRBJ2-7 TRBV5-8 ASSPRTGLMDEQY
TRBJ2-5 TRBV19 ATRDLGGPKETQY
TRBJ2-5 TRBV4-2 ASSQAASGATQY
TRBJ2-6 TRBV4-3 ASSQVSTGANVLT
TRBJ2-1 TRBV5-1 ASSLAGRPGINEWQF
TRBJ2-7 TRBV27 ASSLSAGAYEQY
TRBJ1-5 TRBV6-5 ARYPNSNQPQH
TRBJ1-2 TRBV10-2 ASTGTGDYGYT
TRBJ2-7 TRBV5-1 ASSLGPGLTYEQY
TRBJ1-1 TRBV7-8 ASSADRATEAF
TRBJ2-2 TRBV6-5 ASRGDRRTGELF
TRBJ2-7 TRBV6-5 ASSRQGLESDEQY
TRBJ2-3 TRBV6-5 ASGLTSTDTQY
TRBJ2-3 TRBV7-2 ASSLISTDTQY
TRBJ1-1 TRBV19 ASSILVGWGMNTEAF
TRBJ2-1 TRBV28 ASSRLGLAGSGNEQF
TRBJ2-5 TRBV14 ASSQDASQETQY
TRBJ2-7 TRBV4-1 ASSQVPTWGTYEQY
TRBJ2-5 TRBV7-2 ASSLDLKSGTQY
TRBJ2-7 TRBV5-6 ASSSIPGVTYEQY
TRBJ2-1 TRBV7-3 ASSLTNPYNEQF
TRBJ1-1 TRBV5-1 ASSSGQDLRTEAF
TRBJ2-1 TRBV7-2 ASTYGGGERYNEQF
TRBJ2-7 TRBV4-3 ASSRAVGEVSYEQY